The clone carrying this TCR beta chain was counted ten times or more. No antigen is known for it. V was cut by 6 bases and J by 0 bases, with 12 bases left in between. CDR3 length: 14 amino acids. The sample comes from a study of T cells in Graves' hyperthyroidism and ophthalmopathy. The investigators amplified TCR beta CDR3 regions from RNA transcripts. HTBI primers were the set used in a first-round RT-PCR of the TCR CDR3. TCRdb fed the multiplex PCR reads into MiXCR, producing one record per CDR3 protein. The sample contains roughly 420,000 distinct CDR3 sequences, approximately 14% of which appear only once. Overall study results and limits: The model's output predicted ophthalmopathy at a median of around 6.9 months prior to onset.

This clonotype was sampled from a woman between 18 and 29 years old with Graves' hyperthyroidism. Input material: blood. This chain joins TRBV12-3 or TRBV12-4 and TRBJ2-7; a possible D gene is TRBD2 (5 bases). This chain's CDR3 is CASSRTRVSYEQYF. The CDR3 DNA sequence: TGTGCCAGCAGCCGTACTAGGGTCTCCTACGAGCAGTACTTC.